Below, 21 T cell receptor beta chains from the same sample are listed, as sequenced in a study of T cells in Graves' hyperthyroidism and ophthalmopathy. Researchers took RNA transcripts and amplified the TCR beta CDR3 regions from them. During a first-round RT-PCR of the TCR CDR3, the HTBI primer set was used. Using its own MiXCR run on the multiplex PCR reads, TCRdb lists one record per CDR3 protein. Of 540,000 or so distinct CDR3 sequences listed, around 46% were seen once; the top ten hold around 20%. Sequenced input: peripheral blood or thyroid tissue (not recorded which). These TCRs come from an adult woman with Graves' disease, either hyperthyroidism or ophthalmopathy (not recorded which).

For the CDR3, the DNA is TGCAGTGCTAGTCCTCATGCGGGCACTGAAGCTTTCTTT. Translation: CSASPHAGTEAFF. The rearrangement joins TRBV20-1 to TRBJ1-1; D gene ambiguous. V was cut by 3 bases and J by 4 bases, with 12 bases left in between. The CDR3 loop spans 13 amino acids. Germline loops: CDR1 DFQATT, CDR2 SNEGSKA (reference sequence).

This clonotype was counted once. V gene TRBV20-1 combines with J gene TRBJ1-1; 7 nucleotides match TRBD1. After removal of 2 bases from V and 7 bases from J, the junction contained 7 bases not matched to a gene. CDR1 is DFQATT and CDR2 is SNEGSKA in the germline V gene (reference sequence). The CDR3 covers 13 residues. CDR3 loop: CSARRQGLVEAFF. In nucleotides, the CDR3 is TGCAGTGCTAGACGACAGGGCCTGGTTGAAGCTTTCTTT.

Regarding this clonotype: This may be a read error: a much more frequent sequence differs by one nucleotide. The DNA for the CDR3 is TGTGCCAGCAGGAGCTGGACGGAGTCCTACGAGCAGTGCTTC. Amino acid sequence: CASRSWTESYEQCF. This chain uses TRBV6-1 with TRBJ2-7; D call uncertain. The CDR3 is 14 residues long. Germline CDR1 MNHNS, CDR2 SASEGT.

The rearrangement joins TRBV2 to TRBJ1-1; TRBD1 might be the D (5 bases). V lost 8 bases and J lost 2, with 15 bases in between. CDR1 and CDR2 from the germline V gene are SNHLY and FYNNEI. The CDR3 loop spans 14 amino acids. This CDR3 is CASGRQRANTEAFF. The CDR3 DNA is TGTGCCAGCGGAAGACAGAGGGCTAACACTGAAGCTTTCTTT.

About this clonotype itself: The junction departs from germline at one end; a sequencing error may be responsible. J is TRBJ2-5 and V is TRBV7-7; D may be TRBD2 (6 bases). The germline V gene has CDR1 SSHAT and CDR2 FNYEAQ (reference sequence). The CDR3 has 16 residues. The CDR3 DNA reads as TGTGCTAGCAGCTTAGATCCCCCACTAGCCGGAGAGACCCAGTACTTC. As protein: CASSLDPPLAGETQYF.

This clonotype was detected once. This chain joins TRBV2 and TRBJ1-5; D not resolved. The CDR3 sequence is 15 residues long. V lost 5 bases to trimming and J lost 7 bases, with 18 bases between them. Germline CDR1 SNHLY, CDR2 FYNNEI. The CDR3 DNA follows: TGTGCCAGCAGTCCCTTAGGCGGAATTATACAGCCCCAGCATTTT. Residues: CASSPLGGIIQPQHF.

This clonotype was detected many times. V and J are TRBV20-1 and TRBJ1-1; D remains ambiguous. Trimming removed 3 bases from V and 11 bases from J, with 19 bases in between. Germline CDR1 is DFQATT and CDR2 is SNEGSKA (reference sequence). The CDR3 spans 13 residues. Here the CDR3 DNA reads TGCAGTGCTAGTAGGGCAGGCAAATTGAAGGCTTTCTTT. This translates into CSASRAGKLKAFF.

The rearrangement joins TRBV11-2 to TRBJ1-1, with TRBD1 as a possible D gene (5 bases). Germline assignment: CDR1 SGHAT and CDR2 FQNNGV. Trimming took 5 bases from V and 11 from J, leaving 15 bases between them. The CDR3 is 12 amino acids. The CDR3 is CASSAFQGSAFF. The CDR3, as DNA: TGTGCCAGCAGCGCATTTCAGGGCTCGGCTTTCTTT.

This clonotype occurred many times. The chain joins TRBV10-3 to TRBJ2-7; D ambiguous. Trimming removed 0 bases at V and 2 bases at J, with 11 bases between. This CDR3 is 15 amino acids long. Germline CDR1 reads ENHRY; CDR2 reads SYGVKD. CDR3 nucleotides: TGTGCCATCAGTGAGTCTGGGGTAGCTCCCTACGAGCAGTACTTC. This encodes CAISESGVAPYEQYF.

V usage is TRBV9 and J usage is TRBJ1-2; TRBD1 might be the D (5 bases). CDR3 length equals 13 residues. Germline-derived CDR1 and CDR2 are SGDLS and YYNGEE. The V and J ends lost 3 bases and 8 bases respectively, with 14 bases between them. As DNA, the CDR3 is TGTGCCAGCAGCGGCAGGGATGTCGGGGGCTACACCTTC. It encodes CASSGRDVGGYTF.

This sequence joins TRBV6-5 and TRBJ1-5, with D unresolved. CDR1 and CDR2 (germline): MNHEY, SVGAGI. The CDR3 runs 13 residues. The ends were cut back, 4 bases at V and 5 bases at J, with 9 bases in the middle. The CDR3 spells CASSFRVYQPQHF. The CDR3 region has the DNA TGTGCCAGCAGTTTTCGCGTTTATCAGCCCCAGCATTTT.

CDR3 region: CASSSPGYGEAFF. Written as DNA, the CDR3 is TGTGCCAGCAGCTCCCCAGGGTATGGGGAAGCTTTCTTT. The V gene is TRBV7-3, the J gene TRBJ1-1; D is possibly TRBD1 (5 bases). The CDR3 has 13 residues. V was shortened by 4 bases and J by 8 bases, with 14 bases between the two germline ends. The germline V gene has CDR1 SGHTA and CDR2 FQGTGA. The variable domain in full, with the rest retrieved from reference TRBV7-3 and TRBJ1-1, is GAGVSQTPSNKVTEKGKYVELRCDPISGHTALYWYRQSLGQGPEFLIYFQGTGAADDSGLPNDRFFAVRPEGSVSTLKIQRTERGDSAVYLCASSSPGYGEAFFGQGTRLTVV.

This clonotype was seen at least ten times. V and J are TRBV4-1 and TRBJ2-7; the D is unclear. This CDR3 is 13 amino acids long. Germline assignment: CDR1 MGHRA and CDR2 YSYEKL. V was clipped by 1 base and J by 3 bases, with 7 bases between them. The CDR3 sequence is CASSQALNYEQYF. CDR3 in DNA: TGCGCCAGCAGCCAAGCCTTGAACTACGAGCAGTACTTC.

The table lists this clonotype with many counts. CDR3 sequence (DNA): TGTGCCAGCAGTCCCCGGACAGGGGGTAGGGAGACCCAGTACTTC. Protein sequence: CASSPRTGGRETQYF. The chain carries TRBV27 and TRBJ2-5, with 10 nucleotides matching TRBD1. From germline, CDR1 is MNHEY and CDR2 SMNVEV (reference sequence). With 5 bases clipped from V and 5 bases from J, the junction kept 8 bases outside the gene matches. The length of the CDR3 is 15 residues.

The chain carries TRBV6-6 and TRBJ2-2; D not resolved. CDR1 and CDR2 from the germline V gene are MNHNY and SVGAGI (reference sequence). Trimming removed 6 bases from V and 0 bases from J, with 8 bases in between. The CDR3 is made up of 14 amino acids. Here the CDR3 reads CASSFTSNTGELFF. DNA of the CDR3: TGTGCCAGCAGCTTTACCTCGAACACCGGGGAGCTGTTTTTT.

To note about this clonotype: This clone may be a read error of a much larger clone one base away. The V call is TRBV29-1, the J call TRBJ2-7; the D is unclear. CDR1 and CDR2 from the germline V gene are SQVTM and ANQGSEA. This CDR3 contains 13 residues. The V end lost 6 bases, the J end lost 8 bases, and 20 bases lay between the germline ends. CDR3 loop: CSVAWDGRYKQYF. DNA of the CDR3: TGCAGCGTCGCCTGGGATGGTCGGTACAAGCAGTACTTC.

The chain recombines TRBV10-3 with TRBJ2-7, with 11 bases identical to TRBD2. The CDR3 consists of 14 residues. CDR1 is ENHRY, CDR2 SYGVKD, per germline. V lost 6 bases and J lost 2; bases outside the gene matches: 3. In DNA form, the CDR3 reads TGTGCCATCAGGGAGACTAGCGGGGCCTACGAGCAGTACTTC. This gives the protein CAIRETSGAYEQYF.

This clonotype was found a few times. Given a much more abundant clone one base away, this may be a read error. The chain combines TRBV20-1 with TRBJ1-1; no firm D call. The CDR3 loop spans 13 amino acids. V lost 6 bases to trimming and J lost 1 base, with 12 bases between them. Germline-derived CDR1 and CDR2 are DFQATT and SNEGSKA (reference sequence). CDR3 residues: CSAAQEANTEAFF. In DNA, the CDR3 is TGCAGTGCCGCCCAGGAGGCGAACACTGAAGCTTTCTTT.

The V gene is TRBV7-6, the J gene TRBJ1-4; D gene uncertain. The CDR3 totals 18 residues. Germline CDR1 SGHVS, CDR2 FNYEAQ. V dropped 0 bases and J dropped 8 bases, with 22 bases sitting between them. The CDR3 bases are TGTGCCAGCAGCTTAGCGGCTAGCGGGAGAGGTACCGGGGAAAAACTGTTTTTT. It encodes CASSLAASGRGTGEKLFF.

This clonotype was seen only once. CDR3 protein: CASSLSGYYGANVLTF. The CDR3 nucleotides are TGTGCCAGCAGCTTGTCAGGGTACTATGGGGCCAACGTCCTGACTTTC. This chain uses TRBV5-5 with TRBJ2-6; TRBD1 is a possible D gene (5 bases). Germline CDR1 and CDR2: SGHKS and YYEKEE (reference sequence). V gave up 1 base and J gave up 3 bases, with 11 bases separating them. The length of the CDR3 is 16 residues. Together with reference TRBV5-5 and TRBJ2-6, the CDR3 gives the full variable domain: DAGVTQSPTHLIKTRGQQVTLRCSPISGHKSVSWYQQVLGQGPQFIFQYYEKEERGRGNFPDRFSARQFPNYSSELNVNALLLGDSALYLCASSLSGYYGANVLTFGAGSRLTVL.

J is TRBJ1-2 and V is TRBV4-3; D is uncertain. The germline V gene encodes CDR1 LGHNA and CDR2 YSLEER. Trimming stripped 0 bases from V and 8 bases from J, with 13 bases between. The CDR3 contains 14 residues. The CDR3 reads CASSQDRAVLGYTF. The DNA for the CDR3 is TGCGCCAGCAGCCAAGATAGGGCAGTTCTGGGCTACACCTTC.